This T cell receptor (beta chain) was obtained from a study of T cell responses to AZD1222 COVID-19 vaccine. Study findings and constraints: Two doses of AZD1222 preceded a rise in Spike-specific TCR breadth and depth. The study found vaccine-associated CD4 TCRs spanning spike, dominant at 160-218 and 743-854. Unmutated regions of variants are reportedly targeted by nearly half of spike-specific TCRs.

It was second doses at about 4 or about 12 weeks that were pooled. Concerning this clone itself: Its antigen is undetermined.

Produced via immunoSEQ multiplex PCR; TCRdb's table is partial and in-frame only. The data hold 150,000 to 200,000 clones, with 92% observed a single time. The germline gives CDR1 LGHNT, CDR2 FRNRAP. CDR3 length equals 15 residues. V lost 5 bases and J 1 base, leaving 12 bases between the germline ends. The receptor was derived from an adult who received the AZD1222 COVID-19 vaccine. Material: peripheral blood, obtained 28 days after the second AZD1222 dose. The chain carries TRBV12-5 and TRBJ1-3; a weak D match, TRBD1 (6 bases). CDR3 region: CASGPNRGSGNTIYF. DNA of the CDR3: TGTGCTAGTGGTCCAAATAGGGGGTCTGGAAACACCATATATTTT.